The source of this T cell receptor beta chain is a study of identical twins. General observations from the study: Insertions were reduced in abundant cord blood beta clonotypes but not in memory repertoires.

In the case of this clonotype: Antigen unknown.

cDNA molecules carried unique molecular identifiers, and template switching added a universal primer site. One entry per CDR3 protein, called by TCRdb with MiXCR from the 5' RACE reads. The sample has around 250,000 distinct CDR3 sequences, approximately 7% seen once. The data were also submitted as part of a second study, on yellow fever vaccine responses in identical twins.

The material sequenced was memory (CD45RO+) T cells sorted from blood. The clonotype originates from a woman younger than 35 in good health.

The DNA of the CDR3 is TGCGCCACGACTGGACAGGACTACGAGCAGTACTTC. This encodes CATTGQDYEQYF. The V gene is TRBV10-2, the J gene TRBJ2-7, with TRBD1 matching 7 bases. Trimming cost V 10 bases and J 3 bases; bases outside gene matches: 6. The CDR3 sequence is 12 residues long. Germline V gene lookup returns CDR1 WSHSY and CDR2 SAAADI.